What follows is one TCR beta chain and its context. This record belongs to a study of T-cell reconstitution after alpha-beta-depleted transplantation in children. Unique molecular identifiers were incorporated into the prepared TCRbeta library. TCRdb analysed the PCR reads with MiXCR anew, one entry per CDR3 protein. In the table there are some 520,000 distinct CDR3 sequences, over 25% of which are singletons. The length of the CDR3 is 15 residues. V gave up 6 bases and J gave up 1 base; unmatched junction bases: 7. Germline V gene data show CDR1 as SGHRS and CDR2 as YFSETQ. The TCR was taken from a human donor who donated a stem cell graft to a child with aplastic anemia. The chain has TRBV5-1 and TRBJ2-5, with 9 bases aligning to TRBD1. The source was PBMCs from the stem cell graft donor, collected from the stem cell graft. CDR3: CASNLGDRAQETQYF. The CDR3 bases are TGCGCCAGCAATCTTGGGGACAGGGCCCAAGAGACCCAGTACTTC.